This entry describes one T cell receptor beta chain. This clonotype was counted ten times or more. This clone's antigen is unknown. The sample holds no much larger clone one base away, and base qualities are not on file. The source of the sample is a study of T cells in Graves' hyperthyroidism and ophthalmopathy (dated by TCRdb to the late 2010s). Background for the entire study: Peripheral blood was collected at initial diagnosis, before any treatment. In more than 5 Graves' hyperthyroidism patients, the study also compared T-cell repertoires from thyroid tissue with T-cell repertoires from blood. TCR Vbeta CDR3 sequencing of 120 to 150 peripheral blood samples (43 ophthalmopathy, 75 hyperthyroidism and approximately 17 progressor patients) is reported in the paper. Prospective prediction of ophthalmopathy was tested in an independent validation cohort consisting of fewer than 20 hyperthyroidism patients and some 17 patients who later progressed to ophthalmopathy. Once sampling was done, hyperthyroidism patients were given methimazole at a starting dose of 30 mg daily, whereas ophthalmopathy patients were given high-dose intravenous methylprednisolone. The approximately 97 discovery patients were randomly divided into training and test sets at a 7:3 ratio. To identify distinguishing TCR V-J signatures, a discovery cohort of around 100 patients was used, comprising some 45 with Graves' ophthalmopathy and under 60 with stable Graves' hyperthyroidism.

Hyperthyroidism patients were aged 18 to 65 years and newly diagnosed, with disease duration of less than 2 months. Any patient with an uncontrolled infection, another autoimmune disease, pregnancy or lactation was excluded. Diagnoses were based on clinical symptoms, serum thyroxine and TRAb, thyroid ultrasound and orbital computed tomography. Blood from progressor patients was drawn when they were first diagnosed with hyperthyroidism, before any ophthalmopathy symptoms appeared. PBMCs were separated from over 9 ml of fresh peripheral blood using Ficoll-Paque density gradient centrifugation. Progressor patients were initially diagnosed with Graves' hyperthyroidism and developed ophthalmopathy during follow-up. Total RNA was extracted with Trizol reagent, and quality was checked on an Agilent 2100 Bioanalyzer. General conclusions and limits of the study: A model built on a 13 V-J signature distinguished ophthalmopathy from stable hyperthyroidism, reaching approximately 89% sensitivity and under 84% specificity in cross-validation and 80%/75% in testing. No statistical method was used to fix the sample size in advance, and group allocation was not hidden from the investigators. In validation, the model predicted progression to ophthalmopathy with roughly 70% sensitivity and 72% to 85% specificity, a median of 6.5 months before onset. Blood samples also contained most of the expanded thyroid clonotypes (frequency above 0.001), which suggests that blood repertoires may reflect thyroid immune responses.

Amplification of TCR beta CDR3 regions was carried out from RNA transcripts. The first round of RT-PCR for the TCR CDR3 was performed with the HTBI primer set and the Qiagen OneStep RT-PCR kit. A second multiplex PCR round built the libraries, followed by size selection and purification. Paired-end sequencing of the libraries was performed with 100 bp reads on an Illumina HiSeq2000. Per the authors' processing: SOAPnuke was used to process the raw data, removing reads that contained adapters or uncalled bases, had a mean Phred below 15, or lacked an exact match to the constant primer or identifier. High-quality paired reads were merged with COPE v1.2.5, and unique nucleotide sequences were defined as clonotypes. MiTCR v1.1 was used to align clonotypes to the IMGT TRBV, TRBD and TRBJ reference segments. The analysis was restricted to V-J combinations with a frequency above 0.0001, which together covered around 99% of the repertoires. A TCS score was defined as the ratio of F50 (clonal expansion) to E x V (chaos), with BLOSUM62-based TCRdist applied between CDR3 peptides within each V-J. Welch's t-statistics and random forest reduced just over 500 V-J features to 13, which were used in a naive Bayes classifier (R e1071). TCRdb took the public reads, trimmed them with fastp at Q25, ran MiXCR for clone calling and kept in-frame beta chains. When rows share a CDR3 protein, they turn into one entry using the most common DNA and genes. Here the V and J calls rest on TCRdb's processing, not on the authors' analysis. A total of a few hundred thousand distinct CDR3 sequences appear in this sample, roughly 15% of them only once. The ten biggest clones cover about 14% of the sample.

The sequence came from a woman between 40 and 50 years old with Graves' hyperthyroidism that later progressed to Graves' ophthalmopathy. Material for sequencing was blood.

The CDR3 amino acid sequence is: CASRKVPGPSYEQYF. The bases are TGTGCCAGCAGGAAGGTACCGGGCCCTAGCTACGAGCAGTACTTC. The chain was built from TRBV2 and TRBJ2-7; a confident D gene designation cannot be given. At the junction V is shortened by 6 bases and J by 3 bases, with 18 bases in between. CDR1 is given as SNHLY and CDR2 as FYNNEI, both from the germline V gene. Taken from cysteine to phenylalanine, the CDR3 has 15 residues. The DNA shown is the 45-base CDR3, in frame from base 1.